The 6 T cell receptor beta chains given below trace back to one sample, sequenced in a study of CD8 T cells in Susac syndrome. Reverse transcription used about 0.5 to 1 ug RNA and random hexamers. TCRdb processed the immunoSEQ multiplex PCR reads anew with MiXCR; each CDR3 protein has one entry. This table holds 170,000 or so distinct CDR3 sequences, approximately 94% found once. The sample was CD4+ T cells from PBMCs. The receptors stem from a human donor with Susac syndrome.

Only one count was recorded for this clonotype. The rearrangement links TRBV12-3 or TRBV12-4 to TRBJ2-7; 8 bases align to TRBD2. CDR3 size: 14 residues. Losses at the gene ends were 6 bases for V and 0 bases for J; bases not matched to a gene: 4. The CDR3 reads CASRGTRRSYEQYF. Here the CDR3 DNA reads TGTGCCAGCAGAGGGACTAGACGCTCCTACGAGCAGTACTTC.

The V call is TRBV7-2, the J call TRBJ2-7; D is unclear. Germline assignment: CDR1 SGHTA and CDR2 FQGNSA. The germline V and J ends were trimmed by 5 bases and 6 bases, with 11 bases remaining between them. CDR3 length: 12 residues. The CDR3 DNA reads as TGTGCCAGCAGCCAAGCGAGGCCCGAGCAGTACTTC. This translates into CASSQARPEQYF.

This clonotype came up a few times. The V gene is TRBV27, the J gene TRBJ1-5; the D gene is possibly TRBD1 (6 bases). The V and J ends lost 2 bases and 1 base respectively, with 6 bases between them. Germline loops: CDR1 MNHEY, CDR2 SMNVEV (reference sequence). The CDR3 runs to 14 residues. CDR3 in DNA: TGTGCCAGCAGTTTACAGGGGAGCAATCAGCCCCAGCATTTT. It translates to CASSLQGSNQPQHF.

This chain connects TRBV29-1 to TRBJ1-2; TRBD1 matches 12 bases. V dropped 4 bases and J dropped 10; count of bases not matched to a gene: 7. This CDR3 is built from 13 residues. CDR1 and CDR2 from the germline V gene are SQVTM and ANQGSEA. CDR3 amino acids: CSVGTGTGGFYTF. Written as DNA, the CDR3 is TGCAGCGTTGGAACCGGGACAGGGGGCTTCTACACCTTC.

The genes are TRBV20-1 and TRBJ2-3; 9 positions match TRBD2. The CDR3 runs 13 residues. Germline lookup yields CDR1 DFQATT and CDR2 SNEGSKA (reference sequence). After removal of 7 bases from V and 4 bases from J, the junction contained 6 bases not matched to a gene. The CDR3 protein is CSVLAGGADTQYF. The DNA for the CDR3 is TGCAGTGTCCTGGCGGGGGGGGCAGATACGCAGTATTTT.

This chain joins TRBV29-1 and TRBJ2-7, with TRBD1 matching over 8 bases. Germline V gene sequence: CDR1 SQVTM, CDR2 ANQGSEA. J lost 9 bases, V lost 3 bases, and 7 bases had no gene match. The CDR3 totals 12 residues. Here the CDR3 DNA reads TGCAGCGTTGAGGGACAGGCGAGAGGGCAGTACTTC. It codes for CSVEGQARGQYF.